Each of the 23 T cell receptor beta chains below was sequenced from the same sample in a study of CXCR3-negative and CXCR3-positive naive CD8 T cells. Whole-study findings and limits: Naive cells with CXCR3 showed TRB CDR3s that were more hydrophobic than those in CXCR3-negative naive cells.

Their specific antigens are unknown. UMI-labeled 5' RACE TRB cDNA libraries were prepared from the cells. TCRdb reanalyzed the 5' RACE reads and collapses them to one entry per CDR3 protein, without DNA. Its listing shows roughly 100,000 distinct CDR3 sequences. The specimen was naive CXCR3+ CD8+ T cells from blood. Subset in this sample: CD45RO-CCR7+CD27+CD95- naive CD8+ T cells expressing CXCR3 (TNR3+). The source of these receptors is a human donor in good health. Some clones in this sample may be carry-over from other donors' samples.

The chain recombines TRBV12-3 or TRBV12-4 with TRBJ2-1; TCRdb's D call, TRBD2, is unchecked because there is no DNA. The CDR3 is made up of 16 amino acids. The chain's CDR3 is CASSTRLAGNYNEKFF.

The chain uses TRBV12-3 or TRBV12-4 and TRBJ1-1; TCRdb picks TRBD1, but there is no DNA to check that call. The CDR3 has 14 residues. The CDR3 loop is CASSPNRVVTEAFF.

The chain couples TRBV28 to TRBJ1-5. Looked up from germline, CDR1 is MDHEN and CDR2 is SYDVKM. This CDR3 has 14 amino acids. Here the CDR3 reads CASSLAWEYQPQHF.

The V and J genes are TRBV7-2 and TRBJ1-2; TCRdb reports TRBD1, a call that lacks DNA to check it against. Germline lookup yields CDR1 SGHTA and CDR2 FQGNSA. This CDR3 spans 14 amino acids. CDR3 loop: CASSLGGLDYGYTF.

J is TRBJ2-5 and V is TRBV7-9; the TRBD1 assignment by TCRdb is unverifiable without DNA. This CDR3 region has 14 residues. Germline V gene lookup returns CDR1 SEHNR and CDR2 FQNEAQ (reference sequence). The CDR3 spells CASSQRGGWETQYF.

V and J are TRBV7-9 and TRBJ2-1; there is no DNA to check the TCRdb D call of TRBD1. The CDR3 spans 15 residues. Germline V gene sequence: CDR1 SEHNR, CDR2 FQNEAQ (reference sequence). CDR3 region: CASSAGGGAYNEQFF.

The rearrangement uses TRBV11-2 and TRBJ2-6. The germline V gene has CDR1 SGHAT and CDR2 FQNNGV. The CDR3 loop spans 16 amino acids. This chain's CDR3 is CATETLTMPGANVLTF.

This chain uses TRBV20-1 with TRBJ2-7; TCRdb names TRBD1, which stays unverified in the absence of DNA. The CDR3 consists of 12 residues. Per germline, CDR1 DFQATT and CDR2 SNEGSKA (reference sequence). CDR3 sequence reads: CSARPGSYEQYF.

CDR3 in amino acids: CASSLVRNIDEQYF. The chain recombines TRBV7-9 with TRBJ2-7. This CDR3 spans 14 amino acids. The germline gives CDR1 SEHNR, CDR2 FQNEAQ (reference sequence).

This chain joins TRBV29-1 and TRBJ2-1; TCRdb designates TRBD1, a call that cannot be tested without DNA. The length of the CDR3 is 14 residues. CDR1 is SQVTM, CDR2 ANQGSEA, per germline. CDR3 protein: CSVYGGQGYNEQFF.

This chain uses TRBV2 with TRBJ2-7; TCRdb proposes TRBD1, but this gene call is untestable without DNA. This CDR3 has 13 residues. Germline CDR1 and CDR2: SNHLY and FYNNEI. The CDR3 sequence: CASQQGPSYEQYF. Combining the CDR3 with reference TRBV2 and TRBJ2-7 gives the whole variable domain EPEVTQTPSHQVTQMGQEVILRCVPISNHLYFYWYRQILGQKVEFLVSFYNNEISEKSEIFDDQFSVERPDGSNFTLKIRSTKLEDSAMYFCASQQGPSYEQYFGPGTRLTVT.

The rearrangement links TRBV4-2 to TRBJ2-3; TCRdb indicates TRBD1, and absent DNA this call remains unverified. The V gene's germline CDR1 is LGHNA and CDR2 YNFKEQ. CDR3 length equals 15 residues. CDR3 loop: CASSQENRATDTQYF.

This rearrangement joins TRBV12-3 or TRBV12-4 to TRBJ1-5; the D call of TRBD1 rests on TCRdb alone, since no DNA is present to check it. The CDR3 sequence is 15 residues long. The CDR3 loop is CASSSEGRGNQPQHF.

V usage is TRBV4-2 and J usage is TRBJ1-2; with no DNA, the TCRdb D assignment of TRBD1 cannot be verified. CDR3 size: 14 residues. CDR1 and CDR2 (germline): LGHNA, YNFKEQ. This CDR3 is CASSPPTGVYGYTF.

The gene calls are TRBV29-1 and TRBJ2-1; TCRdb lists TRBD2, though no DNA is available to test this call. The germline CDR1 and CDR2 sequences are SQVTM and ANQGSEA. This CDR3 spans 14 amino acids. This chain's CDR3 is CSSRGLAGASEQFF.

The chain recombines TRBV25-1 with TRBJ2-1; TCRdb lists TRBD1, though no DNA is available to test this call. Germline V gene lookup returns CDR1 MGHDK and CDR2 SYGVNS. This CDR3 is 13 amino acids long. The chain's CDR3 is CASSPGVSDEQFF.

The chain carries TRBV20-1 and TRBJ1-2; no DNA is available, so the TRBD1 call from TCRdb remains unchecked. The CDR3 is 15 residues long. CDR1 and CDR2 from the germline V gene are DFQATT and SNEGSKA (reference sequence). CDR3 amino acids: CSARDRTDANYGYTF.

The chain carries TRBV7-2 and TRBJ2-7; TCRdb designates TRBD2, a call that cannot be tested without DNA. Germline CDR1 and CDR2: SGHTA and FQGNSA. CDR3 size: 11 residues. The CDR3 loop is CASSLIGPNHF.

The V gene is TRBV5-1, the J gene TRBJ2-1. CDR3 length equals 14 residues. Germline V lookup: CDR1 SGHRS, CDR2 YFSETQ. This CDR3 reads CASSLEAVHNEQFF.

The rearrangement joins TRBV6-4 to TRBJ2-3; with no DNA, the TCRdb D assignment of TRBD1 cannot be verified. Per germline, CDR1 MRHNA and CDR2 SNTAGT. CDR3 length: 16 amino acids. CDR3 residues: CASSDSSRGSTDTQYF.

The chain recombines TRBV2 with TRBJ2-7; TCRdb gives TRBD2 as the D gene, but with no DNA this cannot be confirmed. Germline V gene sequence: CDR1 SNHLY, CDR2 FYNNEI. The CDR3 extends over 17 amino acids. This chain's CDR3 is CASSEFPSSGETYEQYF.

CDR3 protein: CASSFGFNRGYSYEQYF. The chain combines TRBV7-2 with TRBJ2-7; the D gene TCRdb calls, TRBD1, cannot be checked with no DNA. CDR1 is SGHTA and CDR2 is FQGNSA in the germline V gene. This CDR3 region has 17 residues.

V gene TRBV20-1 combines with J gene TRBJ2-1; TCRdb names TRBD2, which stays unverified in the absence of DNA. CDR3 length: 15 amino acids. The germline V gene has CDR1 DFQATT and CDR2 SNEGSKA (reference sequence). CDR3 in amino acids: CSAPDYPGPYNEQFF.